This T cell receptor beta chain was identified during a study of T cells in Graves' hyperthyroidism and ophthalmopathy. Overall study context: Before any treatment, at initial diagnosis, peripheral blood was collected.

Points from the study as a whole: Ophthalmopathy could be told apart from stable hyperthyroidism with a 13 V-J model.

TCR beta CDR3 regions were amplified from RNA transcripts. First-round RT-PCR targeting the TCR CDR3 was performed with the HTBI primer set. In TCRdb, the multiplex PCR reads were re-called with MiXCR into one record per CDR3 protein. The table lists approximately 690,000 distinct CDR3 sequences, about a fifth of them singletons, with 30% to 40% in the top ten. There are 13 residues in the CDR3. V was shortened by 7 bases and J by 1 base, with 8 bases between the two germline ends. A few counts support this clonotype. Its antigen is not identified. Sequencing was performed on blood. The chain couples TRBV12-3 or TRBV12-4 to TRBJ1-5; D remains unclear. This receptor was obtained from a man aged 30 to 45 with Graves' ophthalmopathy. CDR3 sequence reads: CASTLRSNQPQHF. The CDR3 nucleotides read TGTGCCAGCACCCTGCGGAGCAATCAGCCCCAGCATTTT.